This T cell receptor (beta chain) is from a study of T-cell reconstitution after alpha-beta-depleted transplantation in children. Study findings and constraints: Reportedly, roughly two months post-transplant, alpha-beta T cells arose from several hundred expanded graft clones.

Germline CDR1 is SGDLS and CDR2 is YYNGEE. V lost 0 bases to trimming and J lost 8 bases, with 9 bases between them. The CDR3 has 13 residues. Comments on this clonotype: What it binds is not known.

Unique molecular identifiers featured in how the TCRbeta library was prepared. TCRdb fed the PCR reads into MiXCR, producing one record per CDR3 protein. The sample has about 580,000 distinct CDR3 sequences; more than 20% are singletons. The clonotype comes from a boy less than two years old who had a stem cell transplant for acute myeloid leukemia, so the T cells may come from the graft donor. The sequences come from PBMCs, mostly from graft donor cells, collected 360 days after TCRalphabeta/CD19-depleted stem cell transplant. This chain uses TRBV9 with TRBJ2-1; D might be TRBD2 (5 bases). The CDR3 bases are TGTGCCAGCAGCGTAGGAGGGTTCGATGAGCAGTTCTTC. Its translation is CASSVGGFDEQFF.